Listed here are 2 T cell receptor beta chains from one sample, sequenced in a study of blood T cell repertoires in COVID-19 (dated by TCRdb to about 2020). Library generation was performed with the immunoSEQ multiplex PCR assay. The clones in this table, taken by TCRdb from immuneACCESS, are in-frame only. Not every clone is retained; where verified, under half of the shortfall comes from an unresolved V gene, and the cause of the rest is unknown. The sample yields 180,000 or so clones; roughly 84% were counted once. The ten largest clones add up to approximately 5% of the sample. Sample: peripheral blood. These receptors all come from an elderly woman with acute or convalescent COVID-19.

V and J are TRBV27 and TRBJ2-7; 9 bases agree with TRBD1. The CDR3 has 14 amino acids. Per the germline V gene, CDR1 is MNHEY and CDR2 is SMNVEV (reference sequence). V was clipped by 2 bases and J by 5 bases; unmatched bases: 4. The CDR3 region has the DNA TGTGCCAGCAGTTTAGGGGACAGGGCCGACGAGCAGTACTTC. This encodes CASSLGDRADEQYF.

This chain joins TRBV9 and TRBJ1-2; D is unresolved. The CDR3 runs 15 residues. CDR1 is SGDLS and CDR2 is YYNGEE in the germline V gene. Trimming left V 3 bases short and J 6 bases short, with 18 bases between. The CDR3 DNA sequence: TGTGCCAGCAGCGGTTCCGCTAGGCGGGGAAATGGCTACACCTTC. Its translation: CASSGSARRGNGYTF. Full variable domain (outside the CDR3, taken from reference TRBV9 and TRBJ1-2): DSGVTQTPKHLITATGQRVTLRCSPRSGDLSVYWYQQSLDQGLQFLIQYYNGEERAKGNILERFSAQQFPDLHSELNLSSLELGDSALYFCASSGSARRGNGYTFGSGTRLTVV.